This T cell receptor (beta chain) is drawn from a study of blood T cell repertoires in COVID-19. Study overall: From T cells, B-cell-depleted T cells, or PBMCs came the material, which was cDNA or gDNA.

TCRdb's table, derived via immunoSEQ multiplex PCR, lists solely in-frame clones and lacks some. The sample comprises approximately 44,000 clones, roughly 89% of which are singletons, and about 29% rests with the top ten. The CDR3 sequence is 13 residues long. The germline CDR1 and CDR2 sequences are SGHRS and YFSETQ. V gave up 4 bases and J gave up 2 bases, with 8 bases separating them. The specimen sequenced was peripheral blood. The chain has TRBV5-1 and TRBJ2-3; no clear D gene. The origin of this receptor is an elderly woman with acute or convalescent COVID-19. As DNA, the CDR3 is TGCGCCAGCAGCCTTGAGTTCACAGATACGCAGTATTTT. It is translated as CASSLEFTDTQYF.